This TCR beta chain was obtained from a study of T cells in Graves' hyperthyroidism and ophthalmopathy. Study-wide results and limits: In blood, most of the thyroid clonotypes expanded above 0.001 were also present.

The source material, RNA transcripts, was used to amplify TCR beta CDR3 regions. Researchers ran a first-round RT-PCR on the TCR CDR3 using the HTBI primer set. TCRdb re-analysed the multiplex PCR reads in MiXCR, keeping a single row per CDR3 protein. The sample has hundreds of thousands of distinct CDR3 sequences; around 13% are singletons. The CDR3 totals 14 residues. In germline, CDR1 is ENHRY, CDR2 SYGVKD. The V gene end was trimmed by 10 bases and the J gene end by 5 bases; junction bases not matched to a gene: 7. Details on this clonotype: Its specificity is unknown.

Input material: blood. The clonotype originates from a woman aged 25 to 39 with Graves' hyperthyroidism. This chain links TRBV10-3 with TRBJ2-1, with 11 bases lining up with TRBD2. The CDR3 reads CASKPGLADNEQFF. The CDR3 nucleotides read TGTGCCAGCAAACCGGGACTAGCGGACAATGAGCAGTTCTTC.